This passage covers 30 T cell receptor beta chains from one sample sequenced in a study of T cell changes during pregnancy in multiple sclerosis. Repertoires were generated with immunoSEQ multiplex PCR, while TCRdb's copy carries only in-frame clones and drops some. The table includes 35,000 to 50,000 clones, about nine tenths detected once. Sequenced here: CD4+ T cells from peripheral blood mononuclear cells, sampled after pregnancy. Receptors originate from a female donor in good health, enrolled as a control in a pregnancy study.

There are a few counts of this clone. The chain joins TRBV18 to TRBJ2-5; no firm D call. The V end lost 5 bases, the J end lost 1 base, and 11 bases lay between the germline ends. The CDR3 contains 14 residues. Germline CDR1 and CDR2: KGHSH and LQKENI. The CDR3 here is CASSVRLFQETQYF. As DNA, the CDR3 is TGTGCCAGCTCAGTACGACTCTTCCAAGAGACCCAGTACTTC. The variable domain in full, with the rest retrieved from reference TRBV18 and TRBJ2-5, is NAGVMQNPRHLVRRRGQEARLRCSPMKGHSHVYWYRQLPEEGLKFMVYLQKENIIDESGMPKERFSAEFPKEGPSILRIQQVVRGDSAAYFCASSVRLFQETQYFGPGTRLLVL.

The chain recombines TRBV28 with TRBJ2-1, with D perhaps matching TRBD1 (6 bases). This CDR3 has 12 amino acids. Germline V gene data show CDR1 as MDHEN and CDR2 as SYDVKM. V was clipped by 5 bases and J by 6 bases, with 8 bases between them. CDR3 amino acids: CASSTGFNEQFF. Here the CDR3 DNA reads TGTGCCAGCAGTACAGGGTTCAATGAGCAGTTCTTC.

The chain uses TRBV9 and TRBJ2-1, with no clear D. V was shortened by 4 bases and J by 2 bases, with 7 bases between the two germline ends. The CDR3 consists of 13 residues. Germline V CDR1 and CDR2: SGDLS, YYNGEE. DNA of the CDR3: TGTGCCAGCAGCCCTCAGGCCTACAATGAGCAGTTCTTC. Translating gives CASSPQAYNEQFF.

This chain uses TRBV7-9 with TRBJ2-7, with D perhaps TRBD1 (5 bases). The CDR3 covers 12 residues. The germline V gene has CDR1 SEHNR and CDR2 FQNEAQ (reference sequence). Deletions cut 1 base from V and 6 bases from J, with 7 bases between. The CDR3 sequence is CASSLEGSEQYF. The CDR3 DNA sequence: TGTGCCAGCAGCTTAGAGGGGTCCGAGCAGTACTTC.

The genes are TRBV11-2 and TRBJ1-6; 8 bases agree with TRBD1. CDR1 is SGHAT and CDR2 is FQNNGV in the germline V gene. The CDR3 consists of 15 residues. The ends lost 5 bases at V and 7 bases at J; junction bases unmatched: 7. As DNA, the CDR3 is TGTGCCAGCAGCCTAGCGGGACAGGTGAATTCACCCCTCCACTTT. It specifies CASSLAGQVNSPLHF.

This chain connects TRBV7-6 to TRBJ1-5, with 7 bases aligning to TRBD1. V lost 5 bases to trimming and J lost 0 bases; unmatched junction nucleotides: 7. Per the germline V gene, CDR1 is SGHVS and CDR2 is FNYEAQ. The CDR3 is made up of 16 amino acids. The CDR3 region is CASSLGTVDSNQPQHF. The CDR3 bases are TGTGCCAGCAGCCTAGGGACAGTTGATAGCAATCAGCCCCAGCATTTT.

The chain employs TRBV5-1 and TRBJ2-7; 7 bases line up with TRBD1. Germline V CDR1 and CDR2: SGHRS, YFSETQ. Unmatched junction bases numbered 6, after V lost 0 bases and J lost 0 bases. The CDR3 covers 16 residues. The CDR3 loop is CASSLANDRASYEQYF. The CDR3 DNA reads as TGCGCCAGCAGCTTGGCGAACGACAGGGCCTCCTACGAGCAGTACTTC.

The chain links TRBV6-1 to TRBJ1-1; 7 bases are shared with TRBD1. V lost 7 bases, J lost 0 bases, and 5 bases stayed unmatched. The CDR3 sequence is 14 residues long. Germline V gene lookup returns CDR1 MNHNS and CDR2 SASEGT. CDR3 DNA sequence: TGTGCCAGCAACTACAGGGGATTGAACACTGAAGCTTTCTTT. Protein product: CASNYRGLNTEAFF.

V usage is TRBV4-1 and J usage is TRBJ2-2, with D unclear. The length of the CDR3 is 15 residues. The V end was cut by 1 base, the J end by 2 bases, with 8 bases between. Germline lookup yields CDR1 MGHRA and CDR2 YSYEKL. In DNA, the CDR3 is TGCGCCAGCAGCCAAGCGGGTCTAAACACCGGGGAGCTGTTTTTT. This gives the protein CASSQAGLNTGELFF.

The genes are TRBV15 and TRBJ2-7; D is undetermined. Germline CDR1 LNHNV, CDR2 YYDKDF (reference sequence). The CDR3 length is 13 residues. V lost 3 bases and J 4 bases, leaving 10 bases between the germline ends. The CDR3 loop reads CATSSWLSYEQYF. In DNA, the CDR3 is TGTGCCACCAGCAGTTGGCTTTCATACGAGCAGTACTTC.

This chain uses TRBV2 with TRBJ2-2, with D possibly being TRBD1 (6 bases). The germline CDR1 and CDR2 sequences are SNHLY and FYNNEI. Trimming took off 7 bases at V and 8 bases at J, with 17 bases between the two ends. This CDR3 is 14 amino acids long. The CDR3 here is CASTAGTTPGELFF. The DNA for the CDR3 is TGTGCCAGCACCGCCGGGACAACACCGGGGGAGCTGTTTTTT.

The rearrangement uses TRBV4-1 and TRBJ2-1; 10 bases match TRBD2. The germline V gene encodes CDR1 MGHRA and CDR2 YSYEKL. The CDR3 totals 15 residues. V shed 4 bases, J shed 3 bases, and the junction held 3 bases outside the gene matches. The CDR3 reads CASSPSGGVYNEQFF. The CDR3 DNA reads TGCGCCAGCAGCCCTAGCGGGGGTGTCTACAATGAGCAGTTCTTC.

J is TRBJ2-5 and V is TRBV28; 10 nucleotides agree with TRBD2. Germline CDR1 MDHEN, CDR2 SYDVKM. V gave up 3 bases and J gave up 0 bases; unmatched junction bases: 16. This CDR3 contains 20 residues. The CDR3 region has the DNA TGTGCCAGCAGTTTCCTTAACCTAGCGGGGGTGGGTACACACCAAGAGACCCAGTACTTC. Its translation: CASSFLNLAGVGTHQETQYF.

The genes are TRBV27 and TRBJ1-6, with D possibly being TRBD1 (5 bases). The V gene's germline CDR1 is MNHEY and CDR2 SMNVEV (reference sequence). The CDR3 has 18 amino acids. The V end lost 3 bases, the J end lost 7 bases, and 22 bases lay between the germline ends. CDR3: CASSFGLAGHRLNSPLHF. Here the CDR3 DNA reads TGTGCCAGCAGTTTCGGATTGGCGGGGCATCGATTGAATTCACCCCTCCACTTT.

The chain carries TRBV5-1 and TRBJ1-2; 11 nucleotides match TRBD1. This CDR3 has 17 residues. Trimming at V came to 4 bases and at J to 0 bases, leaving 8 bases not matched to a gene. Germline V lookup: CDR1 SGHRS, CDR2 YFSETQ. In DNA, the CDR3 is TGCGCCAGCAGCGTTGGCGGGACAGGGGGGACTAACTATGGCTACACCTTC. Residues: CASSVGGTGGTNYGYTF.

V and J are TRBV28 and TRBJ2-5; 7 bases align to TRBD2. The trim removed 2 bases at V and 2 bases at J, leaving 2 bases unmatched. CDR1 MDHEN and CDR2 SYDVKM come from the germline V gene. This CDR3 region has 14 residues. The CDR3 region has the DNA TGTGCCAGCAGTTTAGGGGGGGGGCAAGAGACCCAGTACTTC. It specifies CASSLGGGQETQYF.

V usage is TRBV6-1 and J usage is TRBJ2-1, with 8 bases fitting TRBD1. The CDR3 spans 14 residues. V lost 5 bases and J lost 5; bases outside the gene matches: 5. Germline-derived CDR1 and CDR2 are MNHNS and SASEGT. The CDR3 is CASSRTGSNNEQFF. CDR3 in DNA: TGTGCCAGCAGTCGGACAGGGTCCAACAATGAGCAGTTCTTC.

This clone occurred a few times. This chain connects TRBV9 to TRBJ2-3; 8 positions match TRBD1. J was trimmed by 6 bases and V by 0 bases; bases with no gene match: 6. There are 15 residues in the CDR3. The germline V gene encodes CDR1 SGDLS and CDR2 YYNGEE. CDR3 sequence: CASSVGGAGGDTQYF. CDR3 coding DNA: TGTGCCAGCAGCGTAGGGGGGGCAGGGGGCGATACGCAGTATTTT.

The rearrangement uses TRBV5-1 and TRBJ1-3; possible D gene TRBD1, 6 bases. Trimming cost V 7 bases and J 3 bases, with 11 bases left between them. CDR1 and CDR2 (germline): SGHRS, YFSETQ. The CDR3 contains 13 residues. The CDR3 sequence is CASGMTGGNTIYF. The CDR3 nucleotides are TGCGCCAGCGGAATGACAGGTGGAAACACCATATATTTT.

The CDR3 protein is CASSPAGGRSYEQYF. The CDR3 coding sequence is TGTGCCAGCAGTCCCGCCGGGGGACGGAGTTACGAGCAGTACTTC. The chain recombines TRBV28 with TRBJ2-7, with D perhaps TRBD2 (6 bases). This CDR3 comprises 15 residues. Germline V gene sequence: CDR1 MDHEN, CDR2 SYDVKM. V was trimmed by 5 bases and J by 4 bases, leaving 18 bases between them.

The V gene is TRBV4-3, the J gene TRBJ1-5; D remains unclear. This CDR3 spans 13 amino acids. Germline V gives CDR1 LGHNA, CDR2 YSLEER. V dropped 1 base and J dropped 15 bases, with 16 bases sitting between them. The CDR3 is CASSQGAGEHRHF. As DNA, the CDR3 is TGCGCCAGCAGCCAAGGGGCCGGGGAACACCGGCATTTT.

V gene TRBV7-9 combines with J gene TRBJ2-3; TRBD1 agrees at 9 bases. V lost 5 bases to trimming and J lost 0 bases; unmatched junction nucleotides: 6. This CDR3 is built from 16 residues. Germline CDR1 is SEHNR and CDR2 is FQNEAQ (reference sequence). The CDR3 is CASSTRDRASTDTQYF. Here the CDR3 DNA reads TGTGCCAGCAGCACTCGGGACAGGGCGAGCACAGATACGCAGTATTTT.

This clone was seen a single time. The chain has TRBV4-3 and TRBJ2-7; no definite D call. CDR1 LGHNA and CDR2 YSLEER come from the germline V gene. This CDR3 has 13 amino acids. The germline V and J ends were trimmed by 3 bases and 6 bases, with 12 bases remaining between them. The CDR3 DNA reads as TGCGCCAGCAGCCAGAGCGTTGCCTCCGAGCAGTACTTC. Translation: CASSQSVASEQYF.

A note on this clone: Germline and junction disagree at one end, which may indicate a read error. V usage is TRBV4-1 and J usage is TRBJ1-5; 7 nucleotides line up with TRBD1. Germline loops: CDR1 MGHRA, CDR2 YSYEKL. This CDR3 comprises 15 residues. CDR3 in DNA: TGCGCCAGCAGCCACTTCCGGGACAGCAATCGGCCCCAGCATTTT. Its protein is CASSHFRDSNRPQHF.

V is TRBV28 and J is TRBJ1-1; 7 bases map to TRBD1. Germline-derived CDR1 and CDR2 are MDHEN and SYDVKM. V was clipped by 7 bases and J by 5 bases; unmatched bases: 16. There are 16 residues in the CDR3. For the CDR3, the DNA is TGTGCCAGCAAGCAGGGGATGGCGGGACAGAGGACTGAAGCTTTCTTT. It encodes CASKQGMAGQRTEAFF. The full variable domain, with the rest looked up from reference TRBV28 and TRBJ1-1, is DVKVTQSSRYLVKRTGEKVFLECVQDMDHENMFWYRQDPGLGLRLIYFSYDVKMKEKGDIPEGYSVSREKKERFSLILESASTNQTSMYLCASKQGMAGQRTEAFFGQGTRLTVV.

The chain carries TRBV28 and TRBJ1-2, with 12 bases aligning to TRBD1. The germline V gene encodes CDR1 MDHEN and CDR2 SYDVKM. This CDR3 spans 14 amino acids. Germline trimming cut 6 bases from V and 8 bases from J; bases unmatched to any gene: 7. DNA of the CDR3: TGTGCCAGCAGCTCGGGACAGGGGGCGCGAGGCTACACCTTC. Its translation is CASSSGQGARGYTF.

Notes on this clone: Different DNA sequences within this sample yield the same CDR3. The rearrangement links TRBV5-1 to TRBJ2-1; no firm D call. The CDR3 loop spans 15 amino acids. V was shortened by 0 bases and J by 4 bases, with 11 bases between the two germline ends. The germline V gene encodes CDR1 SGHRS and CDR2 YFSETQ. This CDR3 is CASSLGALLYNEQFF. The CDR3 coding sequence is TGCGCCAGCAGCTTGGGGGCTCTTCTTTACAATGAGCAGTTCTTC.

The rearrangement links TRBV18 to TRBJ1-4; a possible D gene is TRBD1 (5 bases). Germline CDR1 reads KGHSH; CDR2 reads LQKENI. This CDR3 has 13 residues. Deletions cut 2 bases from V and 8 bases from J, with 9 bases between. The CDR3 nucleotides read TGTGCCAGCTCACCAGGGGCAGGCGAAAAACTGTTTTTT. This translates into CASSPGAGEKLFF.

This chain connects TRBV29-1 to TRBJ1-6; TRBD1 matches 10 bases. The CDR3 has 14 residues. Germline trimming cut 6 bases from V and 5 bases from J; bases unmatched to any gene: 4. CDR1 SQVTM and CDR2 ANQGSEA come from the germline V gene. The DNA of the CDR3 is TGCAGCGTATCCGGGACAGGGGATAATTCACCCCTCCACTTT. Its translation: CSVSGTGDNSPLHF.

The J gene is TRBJ2-2, the V gene TRBV7-9; 12 bases map to TRBD1. Germline values: CDR1 SEHNR, CDR2 FQNEAQ (reference sequence). The length of the CDR3 is 18 residues. The trim removed 5 bases at V and 0 bases at J, leaving 7 bases unmatched. In DNA, the CDR3 is TGTGCCAGCAGCCGGTTCCGGGACAGGGGGCCGAACACCGGGGAGCTGTTTTTT. This codes for CASSRFRDRGPNTGELFF.